One TCR beta chain is described in this entry. Some clones are missing from TCRdb's copy, which holds only in-frame ones; the method was immunoSEQ multiplex PCR. Of fewer than 100,000 clones in the sample, 82% were seen once. The data derive from a study of control samples from healthy donors and cancer patients. There are 13 residues in the CDR3. V was trimmed by 3 bases and J by 1 base, leaving 5 bases between them. This clonotype was sampled from an older woman in good health. The chain couples TRBV12-3 or TRBV12-4 to TRBJ2-3; no firm D call. Specimen: blood. This CDR3 is CASSLRRTDTQYF. In DNA, the CDR3 is TGTGCCAGCAGTTTGAGACGCACAGATACGCAGTATTTT.